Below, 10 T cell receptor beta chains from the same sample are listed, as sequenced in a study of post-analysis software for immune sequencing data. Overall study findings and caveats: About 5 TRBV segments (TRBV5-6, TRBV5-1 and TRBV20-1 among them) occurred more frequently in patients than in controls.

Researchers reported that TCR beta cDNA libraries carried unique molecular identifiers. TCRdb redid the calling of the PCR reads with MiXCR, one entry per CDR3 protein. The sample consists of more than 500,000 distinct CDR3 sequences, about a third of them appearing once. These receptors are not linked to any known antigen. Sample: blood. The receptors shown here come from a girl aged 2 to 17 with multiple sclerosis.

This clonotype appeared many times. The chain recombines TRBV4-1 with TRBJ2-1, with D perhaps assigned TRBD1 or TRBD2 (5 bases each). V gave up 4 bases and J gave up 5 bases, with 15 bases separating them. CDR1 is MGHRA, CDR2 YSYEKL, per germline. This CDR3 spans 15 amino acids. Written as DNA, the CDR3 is TGCGCCAGCAGCCCCCAAGGGTCGGGGCACAATGAGCAGTTCTTC. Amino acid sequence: CASSPQGSGHNEQFF.

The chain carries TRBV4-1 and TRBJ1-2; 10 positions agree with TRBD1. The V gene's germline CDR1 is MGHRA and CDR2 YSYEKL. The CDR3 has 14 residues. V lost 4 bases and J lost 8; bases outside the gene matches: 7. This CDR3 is CASSPTGGERGYTF. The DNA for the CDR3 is TGCGCCAGCAGCCCGACAGGGGGCGAGAGGGGCTACACCTTC.

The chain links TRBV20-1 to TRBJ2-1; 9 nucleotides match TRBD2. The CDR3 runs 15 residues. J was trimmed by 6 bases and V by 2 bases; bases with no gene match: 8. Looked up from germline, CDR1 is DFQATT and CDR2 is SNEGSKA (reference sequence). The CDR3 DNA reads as TGCAGTGCTAGACGGCCTAGCGGGGCCTTCAATGAGCAGTTCTTC. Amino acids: CSARRPSGAFNEQFF.

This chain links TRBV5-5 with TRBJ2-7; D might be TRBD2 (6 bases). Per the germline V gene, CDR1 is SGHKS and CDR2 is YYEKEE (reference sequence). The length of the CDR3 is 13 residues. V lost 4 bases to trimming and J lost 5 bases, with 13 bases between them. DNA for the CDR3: TGTGCCAGCAGCCATCAGGGAGGTCACGAGCAGTACTTC. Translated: CASSHQGGHEQYF.

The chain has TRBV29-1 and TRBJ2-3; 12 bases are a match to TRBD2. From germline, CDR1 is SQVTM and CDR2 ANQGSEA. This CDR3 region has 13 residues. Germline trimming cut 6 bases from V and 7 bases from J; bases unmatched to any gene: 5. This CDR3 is CSVKTSGGNTQYF. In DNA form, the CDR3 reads TGCAGCGTAAAGACTAGCGGGGGTAATACGCAGTATTTT.

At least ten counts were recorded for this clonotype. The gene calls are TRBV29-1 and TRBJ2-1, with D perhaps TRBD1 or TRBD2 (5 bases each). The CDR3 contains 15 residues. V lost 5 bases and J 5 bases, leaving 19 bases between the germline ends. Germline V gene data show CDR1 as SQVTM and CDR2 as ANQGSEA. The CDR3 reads CSVPRSGVGDNEQFF. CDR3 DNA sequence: TGCAGCGTTCCCCGGTCCGGGGTAGGGGACAATGAGCAGTTCTTC.

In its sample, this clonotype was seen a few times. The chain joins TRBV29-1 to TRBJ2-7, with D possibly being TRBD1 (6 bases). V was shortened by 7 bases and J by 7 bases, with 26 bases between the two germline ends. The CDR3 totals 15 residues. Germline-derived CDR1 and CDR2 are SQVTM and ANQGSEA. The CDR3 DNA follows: TGCAGCGCCCGAATCCGGGACATCTCCTACAATGAGCAGTACTTC. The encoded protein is CSARIRDISYNEQYF.

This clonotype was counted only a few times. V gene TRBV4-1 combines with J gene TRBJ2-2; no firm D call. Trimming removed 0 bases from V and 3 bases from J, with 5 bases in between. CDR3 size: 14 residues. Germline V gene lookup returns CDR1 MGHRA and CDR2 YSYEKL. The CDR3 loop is CASSQEGYTGELFF. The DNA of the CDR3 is TGCGCCAGCAGCCAAGAGGGCTACACCGGGGAGCTGTTTTTT.

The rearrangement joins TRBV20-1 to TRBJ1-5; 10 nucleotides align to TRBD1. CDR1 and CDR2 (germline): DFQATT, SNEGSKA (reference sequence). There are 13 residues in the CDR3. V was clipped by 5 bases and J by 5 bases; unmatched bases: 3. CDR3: CSAGQGDDQPQHF. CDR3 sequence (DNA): TGCAGTGCTGGACAGGGGGACGATCAGCCCCAGCATTTT.

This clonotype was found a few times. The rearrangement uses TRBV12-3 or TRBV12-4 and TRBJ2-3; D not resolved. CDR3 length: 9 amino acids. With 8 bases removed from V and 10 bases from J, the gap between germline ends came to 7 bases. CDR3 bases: TGTGCCAGCGGGGATGCGCAGTATTTT. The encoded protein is CASGDAQYF.